This T cell receptor beta chain was documented in a study of cytotoxic CD8 clonotypes in ibrutinib-treated CLL. At the level of the study: Partial responses totalled approximately 25 and complete responses 2; after median around 72 months, roughly 14 remained remitted and approximately twelve progressed. There were, on average, about 240,000 productive templates and tens of thousands of productive rearrangements per sample.

CDR3 length equals 15 residues. Trimming removed 0 bases from V and 2 bases from J, with 10 bases in between. Germline loops: CDR1 SGDLS, CDR2 YYNGEE. Some clones are missing from TCRdb's copy, which holds only in-frame ones; the method was immunoSEQ multiplex PCR. The data show about 180,000 clones, less than 85% seen once. Whole-study results and caveats: Clonality went up at ibrutinib response and then declined back toward baseline at progression. Public clonotypes, found uncommonly, either contracted or stayed stable on treatment.

Concerning this clone itself: What it recognizes is unknown.

The specimen comprised PBMCs, sampled after 24 months of ibrutinib treatment. This TCR was recovered from a human donor with chronic lymphocytic leukemia. The chain employs TRBV9 and TRBJ2-3, with D perhaps matching TRBD1 or TRBD2 (5 bases each). This chain's CDR3 is CASSVASGTTDTQYF. Written as DNA, the CDR3 is TGTGCCAGCAGCGTAGCTTCCGGGACCACAGATACGCAGTATTTT.